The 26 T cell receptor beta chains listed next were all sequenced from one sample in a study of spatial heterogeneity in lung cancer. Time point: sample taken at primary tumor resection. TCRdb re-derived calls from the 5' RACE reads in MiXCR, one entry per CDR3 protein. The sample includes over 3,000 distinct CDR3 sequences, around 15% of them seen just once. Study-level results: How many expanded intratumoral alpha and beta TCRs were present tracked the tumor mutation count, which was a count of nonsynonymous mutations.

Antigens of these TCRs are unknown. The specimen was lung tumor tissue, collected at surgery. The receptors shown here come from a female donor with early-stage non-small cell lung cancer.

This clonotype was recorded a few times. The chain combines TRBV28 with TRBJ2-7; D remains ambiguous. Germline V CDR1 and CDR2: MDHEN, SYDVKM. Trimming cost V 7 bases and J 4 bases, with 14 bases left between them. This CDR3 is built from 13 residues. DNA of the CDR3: TGTGCCAGCATCCCTGACACCTTTTACGAGCAGTACTTC. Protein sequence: CASIPDTFYEQYF.

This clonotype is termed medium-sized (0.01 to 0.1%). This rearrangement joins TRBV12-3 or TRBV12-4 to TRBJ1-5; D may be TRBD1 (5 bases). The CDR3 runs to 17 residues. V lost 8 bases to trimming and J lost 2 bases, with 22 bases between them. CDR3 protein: CASGGGALNRGNQPQHF. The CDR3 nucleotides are TGTGCCAGCGGGGGGGGTGCGCTGAATAGAGGCAATCAGCCCCAGCATTTT.

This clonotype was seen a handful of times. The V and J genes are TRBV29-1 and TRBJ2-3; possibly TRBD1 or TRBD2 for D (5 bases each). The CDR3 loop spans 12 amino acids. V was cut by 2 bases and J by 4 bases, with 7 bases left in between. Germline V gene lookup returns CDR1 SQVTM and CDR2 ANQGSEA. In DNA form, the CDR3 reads TGCAGCGTTGAAAGAGGGGCAGATACGCAGTATTTT. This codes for CSVERGADTQYF.

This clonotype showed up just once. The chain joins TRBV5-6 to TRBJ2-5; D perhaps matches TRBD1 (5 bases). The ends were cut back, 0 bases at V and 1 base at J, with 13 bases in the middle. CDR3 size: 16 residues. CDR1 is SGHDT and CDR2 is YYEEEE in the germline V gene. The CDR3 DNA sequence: TGTGCCAGCAGCTTGGGGGGCCCTACCTTCCAAGAGACCCAGTACTTC. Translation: CASSLGGPTFQETQYF.

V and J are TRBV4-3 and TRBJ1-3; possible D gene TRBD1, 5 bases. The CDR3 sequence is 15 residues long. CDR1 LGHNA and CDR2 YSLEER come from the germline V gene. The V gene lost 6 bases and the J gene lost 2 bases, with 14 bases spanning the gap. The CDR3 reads CASSPMTGPGNTIYF. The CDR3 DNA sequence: TGCGCCAGCAGTCCGATGACGGGGCCTGGAAACACCATATATTTT.

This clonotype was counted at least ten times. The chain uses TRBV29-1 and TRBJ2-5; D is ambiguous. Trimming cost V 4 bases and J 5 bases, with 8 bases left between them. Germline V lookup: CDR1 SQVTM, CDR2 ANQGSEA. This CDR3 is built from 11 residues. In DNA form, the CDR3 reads TGCAGCGTTGTACAACGGGAGACCCAGTACTTC. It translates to CSVVQRETQYF.

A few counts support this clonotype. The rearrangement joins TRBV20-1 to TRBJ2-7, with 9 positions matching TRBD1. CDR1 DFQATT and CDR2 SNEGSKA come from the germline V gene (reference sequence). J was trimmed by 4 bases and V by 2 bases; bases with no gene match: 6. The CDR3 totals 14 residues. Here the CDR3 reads CSARLRTGVYEQYF. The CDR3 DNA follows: TGCAGTGCTAGACTTCGGACAGGGGTGTACGAGCAGTACTTC.

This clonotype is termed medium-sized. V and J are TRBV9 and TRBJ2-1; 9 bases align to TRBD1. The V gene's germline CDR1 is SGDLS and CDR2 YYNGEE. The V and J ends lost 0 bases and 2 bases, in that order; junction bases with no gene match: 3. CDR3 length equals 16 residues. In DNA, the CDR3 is TGTGCCAGCAGCGTAGTGGGACAGGGTACCTACAATGAGCAGTTCTTC. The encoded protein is CASSVVGQGTYNEQFF.

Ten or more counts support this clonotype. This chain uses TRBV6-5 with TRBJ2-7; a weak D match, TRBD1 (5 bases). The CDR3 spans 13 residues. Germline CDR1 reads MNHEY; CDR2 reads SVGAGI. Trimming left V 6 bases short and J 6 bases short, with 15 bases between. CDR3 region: CASRLQGRAEQYF. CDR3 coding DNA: TGTGCCAGCAGATTGCAGGGTCGGGCCGAGCAGTACTTC.

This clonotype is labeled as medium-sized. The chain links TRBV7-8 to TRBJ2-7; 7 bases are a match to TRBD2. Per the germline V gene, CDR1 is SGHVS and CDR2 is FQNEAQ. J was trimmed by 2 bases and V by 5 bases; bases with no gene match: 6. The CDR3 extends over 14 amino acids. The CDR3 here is CASSPGRPPYEQYF. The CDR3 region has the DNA TGTGCCAGCAGCCCCGGGAGGCCCCCCTACGAGCAGTACTTC.

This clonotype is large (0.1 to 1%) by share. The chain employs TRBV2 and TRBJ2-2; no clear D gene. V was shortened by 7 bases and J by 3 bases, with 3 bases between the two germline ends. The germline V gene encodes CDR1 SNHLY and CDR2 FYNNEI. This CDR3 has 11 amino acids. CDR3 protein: CASTYTGELFF. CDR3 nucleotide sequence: TGTGCCAGCACCTACACCGGGGAGCTGTTTTTT.

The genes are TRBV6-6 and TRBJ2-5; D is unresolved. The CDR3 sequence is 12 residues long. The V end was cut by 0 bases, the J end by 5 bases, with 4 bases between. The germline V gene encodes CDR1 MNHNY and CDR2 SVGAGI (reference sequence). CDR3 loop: CASSYSTETQYF. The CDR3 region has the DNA TGTGCCAGCAGTTACTCGACGGAGACCCAGTACTTC.

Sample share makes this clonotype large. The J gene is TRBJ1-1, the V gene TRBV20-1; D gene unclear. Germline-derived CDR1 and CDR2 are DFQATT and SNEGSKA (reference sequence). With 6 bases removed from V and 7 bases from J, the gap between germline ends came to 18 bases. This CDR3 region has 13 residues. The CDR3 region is CSAEGNLLGEAFF. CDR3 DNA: TGCAGTGCCGAAGGAAATTTACTCGGTGAAGCTTTCTTT.

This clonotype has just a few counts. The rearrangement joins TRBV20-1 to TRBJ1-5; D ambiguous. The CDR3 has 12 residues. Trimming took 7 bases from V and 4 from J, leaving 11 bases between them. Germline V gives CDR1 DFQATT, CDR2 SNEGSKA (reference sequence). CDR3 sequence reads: CSVTGPNQPQHF. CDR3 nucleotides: TGCAGTGTAACCGGCCCGAATCAGCCCCAGCATTTT.

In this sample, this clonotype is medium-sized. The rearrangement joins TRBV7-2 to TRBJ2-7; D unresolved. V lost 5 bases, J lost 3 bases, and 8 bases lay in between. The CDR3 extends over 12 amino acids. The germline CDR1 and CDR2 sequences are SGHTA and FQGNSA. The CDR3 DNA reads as TGTGCCAGCAGCCGTCCGGGCTACGAGCAGTACTTC. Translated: CASSRPGYEQYF.

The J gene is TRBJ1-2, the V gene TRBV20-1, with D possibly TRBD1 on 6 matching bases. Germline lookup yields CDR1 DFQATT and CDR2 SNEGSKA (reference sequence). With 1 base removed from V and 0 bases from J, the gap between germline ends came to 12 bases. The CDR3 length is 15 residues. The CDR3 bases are TGCAGTGCTAGAGCAGGTGACAGGACTAACTATGGCTACACCTTC. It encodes CSARAGDRTNYGYTF.

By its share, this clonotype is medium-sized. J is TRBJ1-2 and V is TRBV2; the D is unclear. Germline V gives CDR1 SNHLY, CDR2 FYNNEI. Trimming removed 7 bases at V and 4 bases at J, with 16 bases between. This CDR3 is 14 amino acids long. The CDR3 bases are TGTGCCAGCAAATTCTCGGATGGACCCTATGGCTACACCTTC. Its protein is CASKFSDGPYGYTF.

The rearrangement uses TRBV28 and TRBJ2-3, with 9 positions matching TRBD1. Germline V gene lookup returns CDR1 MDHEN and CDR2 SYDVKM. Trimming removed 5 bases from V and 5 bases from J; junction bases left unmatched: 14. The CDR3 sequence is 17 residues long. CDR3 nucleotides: TGTGCCAGCAGTGAACCGGGACAGGGAAGGGCTAGAGATACGCAGTATTTT. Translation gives CASSEPGQGRARDTQYF.

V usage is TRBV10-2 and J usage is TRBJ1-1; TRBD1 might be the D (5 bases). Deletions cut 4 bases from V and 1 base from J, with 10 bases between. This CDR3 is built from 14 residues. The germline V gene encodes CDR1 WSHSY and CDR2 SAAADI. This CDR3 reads CASSGGTANTEAFF. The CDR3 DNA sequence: TGCGCCAGCAGTGGCGGGACCGCGAACACTGAAGCTTTCTTT.

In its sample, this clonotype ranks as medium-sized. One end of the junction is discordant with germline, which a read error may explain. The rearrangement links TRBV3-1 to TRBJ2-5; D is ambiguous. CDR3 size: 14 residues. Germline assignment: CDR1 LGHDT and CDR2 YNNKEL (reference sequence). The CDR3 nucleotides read TGTGCCAGCAGCCAAGATGCCAGAAGAGAGGCCCAGTACTTC. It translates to CASSQDARREAQYF.

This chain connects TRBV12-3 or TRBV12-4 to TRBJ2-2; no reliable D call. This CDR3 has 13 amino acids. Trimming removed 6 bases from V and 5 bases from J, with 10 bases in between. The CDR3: CASSLRGTGELFF. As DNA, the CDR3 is TGTGCCAGCAGCCTACGAGGAACCGGGGAGCTGTTTTTT.

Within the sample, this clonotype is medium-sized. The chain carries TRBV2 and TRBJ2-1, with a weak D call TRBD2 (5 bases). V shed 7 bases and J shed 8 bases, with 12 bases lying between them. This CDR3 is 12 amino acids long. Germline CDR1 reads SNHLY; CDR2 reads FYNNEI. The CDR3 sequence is CASTRTGYEQFF. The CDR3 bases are TGTGCCAGCACCAGAACGGGATATGAGCAGTTCTTC.

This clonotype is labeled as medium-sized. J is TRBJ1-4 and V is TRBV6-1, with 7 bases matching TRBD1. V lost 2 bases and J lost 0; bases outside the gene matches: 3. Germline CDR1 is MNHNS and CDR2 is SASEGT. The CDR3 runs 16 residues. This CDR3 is CASSEPGQPTNEKLFF. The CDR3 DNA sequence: TGTGCCAGCAGTGAACCGGGACAGCCAACTAATGAAAAACTGTTTTTT.

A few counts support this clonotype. CDR3 region: CAWSPTSAQQFF. The CDR3 bases are TGTGCCTGGAGTCCGACTAGCGCGCAGCAGTTCTTC. The rearrangement links TRBV30 to TRBJ2-1; 8 bases map to TRBD2. The CDR3 consists of 12 residues. Germline V gives CDR1 GTSNPN, CDR2 SVGIG (reference sequence). V lost 2 bases and J lost 11; bases outside the gene matches: 5.

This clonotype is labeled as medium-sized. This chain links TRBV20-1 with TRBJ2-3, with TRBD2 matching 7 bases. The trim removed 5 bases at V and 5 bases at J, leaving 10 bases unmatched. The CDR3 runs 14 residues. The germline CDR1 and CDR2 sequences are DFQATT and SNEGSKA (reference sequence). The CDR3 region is CSAVRWGGGDTQYF. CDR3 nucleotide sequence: TGCAGTGCTGTCAGATGGGGGGGAGGAGATACGCAGTATTTT.

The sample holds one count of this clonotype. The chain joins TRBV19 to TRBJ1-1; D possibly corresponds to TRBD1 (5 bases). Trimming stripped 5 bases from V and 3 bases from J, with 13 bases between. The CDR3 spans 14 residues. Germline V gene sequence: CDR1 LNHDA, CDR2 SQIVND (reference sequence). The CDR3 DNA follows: TGTGCCAGTAGTTTCGCGGGGGAGGACACTGAAGCTTTCTTT. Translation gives CASSFAGEDTEAFF.